This is a list of T cell receptor beta chains from one sample in a study of technical replicates of blood from a few donors. TCRdb's copy holds only in-frame clones and misses some; the assay was immunoSEQ multiplex PCR. The sample lists approximately 73,000 clones, 95% seen once, with about 0.25% in the top ten. Source material: T cells isolated from PBMCs. The receptors derive from a human donor in good health. The CDR3 runs from the conserved cysteine through the conserved F or W. Fields, in order: D gene, J gene, V gene, clone size, CDR3 DNA, CDR3 protein. The D gene is left open where the match is weak. Not all rows give a size; the values are once, few, many and, for expanded clones, a class.

TRBD1,TRBJ1-2,TRBV19,NA,TGTGCCAGTAGAGATGCGCCAGGACAGGGGGCTCATCTTTTCTATGGCTACACCTTC,CASRDAPGQGAHLFYGYTF
NA,TRBJ2-3,TRBV21-1,NA,NA,CASSQGQGVGFGTDTQYF
TRBD1,TRBJ1-2,TRBV19,NA,TGTGCCAGTAGTATTCGTCGGAGGGTTGGGGACAGGGGGCTGGAACCTAACTATGGCTACACCTTC,CASSIRRRVGDRGLEPNYGYTF
NA,TRBJ1-4,TRBV25-1,NA,TGTGCCAGCAGTGAGGGCGTGCTGGATGAAAAACTGTTTTTT,CASSEGVLDEKLFF
NA,TRBJ1-5,TRBV6-1,NA,TGTGCCATCGAGGGAGACTTTAGCAATCAGCCCCAGCATTTT,CAIEGDFSNQPQHF
NA,TRBJ2-7,TRBV19,NA,TGTGCCAGTTCGACTCGGAGGGGGCTCCACGAGCAGTACTTC,CASSTRRGLHEQYF
NA,TRBJ1-3,TRBV10-3,few,TGTGCCATCACCAGCTCTGGAAACACCATATATTTT,CAITSSGNTIYF
NA,TRBJ2-3,TRBV7-3,NA,TGTGCCAGCAGCAAGACTAGGGGCACAGATACGCAGTATTTT,CASSKTRGTDTQYF
TRBD2,TRBJ2-1,TRBV5-8,NA,TGTGCCAGCAGCTTGGCCGGACTAGCGGGAATCAATGAGCAGTTCTTC,CASSLAGLAGINEQFF
TRBD2,TRBJ2-7,TRBV2,NA,TGTGCCAGCAGGCCGTTGCGGCGGGGGAGCTCCTACGAGCAGTACTTC,CASRPLRRGSSYEQYF
NA,TRBJ1-2,TRBV6-1,NA,TGTGCCAGCAGTGAATGGTCCCAGGGTCGTGGCTACACCTTC,CASSEWSQGRGYTF
NA,TRBJ1-1,TRBV27,NA,TGTGCCAGCAGTTTAGGGGGCCTCACTGAAGCTTTCTTT,CASSLGGLTEAFF
NA,TRBJ2-5,TRBV9,NA,TGTGCCAGCAGCGGCGGGACCCTACAAGAGACCCAGTACTTC,CASSGGTLQETQYF
TRBD1,TRBJ2-1,TRBV9,NA,TGTGCCAGCAGCGTAGAAGGGACAGATTACAATGAGCAGTTCTTC,CASSVEGTDYNEQFF
NA,TRBJ1-5,TRBV10-3,NA,TGTGCCATCAGTGATGTCAGGGGCCCGCAGGGACGCAATCAGCCCCAGCATTTT,CAISDVRGPQGRNQPQHF
TRBD1,TRBJ1-3,TRBV19,NA,TGTGCCAGTAGTATAGTGGAGGGGGCGATTGGAAACACCATATATTTT,CASSIVEGAIGNTIYF
NA,TRBJ2-1,TRBV27,NA,TGTGCCAGCAGTTTTGGGCTACCTGGCAATGAGCAGTTCTTC,CASSFGLPGNEQFF
TRBD1,TRBJ1-3,TRBV9,NA,TGTGCCAGCAGCGCGACGGACAGGGGTGGAAACACCATATATTTT,CASSATDRGGNTIYF
TRBD1,TRBJ1-3,TRBV2,NA,TGTGCCAGCAAGGGACAGGGGTTTCACACCATATATTTT,CASKGQGFHTIYF
NA,TRBJ2-6,TRBV13,NA,TGTGCCAGCAGCTTCGGTCCCCGGGGCTCTGGGGCCAACGTCCTGACTTTC,CASSFGPRGSGANVLTF
TRBD1,TRBJ2-7,TRBV27,NA,TGTGCCAGCAGTGTCGGACAGGGGAGCTACGAGCAGTACTTC,CASSVGQGSYEQYF
TRBD2,TRBJ2-1,TRBV14,NA,TGTGCCAGCAGCCTCCCCGGGACTAGCGTCAATGAGCAGTTCTTC,CASSLPGTSVNEQFF
TRBD2,TRBJ2-1,TRBV19,NA,TGTGCCAGTACTTGGACTAGCGGGAGTGAGCAGTTCTTC,CASTWTSGSEQFF
NA,TRBJ2-3,TRBV2,NA,TGTGCCAGCAGTGAAGTGGGAGGACACACAGATACGCAGTATTTT,CASSEVGGHTDTQYF
NA,TRBJ2-3,TRBV29-1,once,TGCAGCGTTGGCGGCAGGGCCACAGATACGCAGTATTTT,CSVGGRATDTQYF
NA,TRBJ1-3,TRBV9,NA,TGTGCCAGCAGCGTAGAGGGAGTCTCTGGAAACACCATATATTTT,CASSVEGVSGNTIYF
NA,TRBJ1-5,TRBV6-6,NA,TGTGCCAGCAGTTACACAGGGATTGGCAATCAGCCCCAGCATTTT,CASSYTGIGNQPQHF
TRBD2,TRBJ2-1,TRBV5-1,NA,TGCGCCAGCAGCTCTAGCGGGGGGGCCGCCAATGAGCAGTTCTTC,CASSSSGGAANEQFF
TRBD2,TRBJ2-1,TRBV2,NA,TGTGCCAGCAGTGAGCCGGGAGGCCCCTCCTACAATGAGCAGTTCTTC,CASSEPGGPSYNEQFF
NA,TRBJ1-5,TRBV18,NA,TGTGCCAGCTCACCACTCGGGGATTCTACTCAGCCCCAGCATTTT,CASSPLGDSTQPQHF
NA,TRBJ2-1,TRBV19,NA,TGTGCCAGTAGTATGGAGGCAGCGGGTGAGCAGTTCTTC,CASSMEAAGEQFF
NA,TRBJ2-2,TRBV27,NA,TGTGCCAGCACGTCAGTAAACACCGGGGAGCTGTTTTTT,CASTSVNTGELFF
TRBD2,TRBJ2-7,TRBV28,NA,TGTGCCAGCAGTTCGCCTCTCGGAAAGCGGGAGAAAGAGCAGTACTTC,CASSSPLGKREKEQYF
TRBD1,TRBJ1-1,TRBV18,NA,TGTGCCAGCTCGGACAGGGGAGACACTGAAGCTTTCTTT,CASSDRGDTEAFF
NA,TRBJ1-1,TRBV2,NA,TGTGCCAGCAGTCACCAGCGGGGGGCTTTGAACACTGAAGCTTTCTTT,CASSHQRGALNTEAFF
NA,TRBJ2-2,TRBV7-3,NA,TGTGCCAGCAGCTCTCCCGGGTCAGCGAACACCGGGGAGCTGTTTTTT,CASSSPGSANTGELFF
TRBD1,TRBJ1-2,TRBV28,NA,TGTGCCAGCAGTTTCCATACAGGGGTGGACGATGGCTACACCTTC,CASSFHTGVDDGYTF
TRBD1,TRBJ1-1,TRBV5-4,NA,TGTGCCAGCAGCTCGTCGACAGGGTGGGGTACTGAAGCTTTCTTT,CASSSSTGWGTEAFF
NA,TRBJ1-1,TRBV18,NA,TGTGCCAGCTCACCGTCACCTTCGGGAGCTTTCTTT,CASSPSPSGAFF
TRBD2,TRBJ2-1,TRBV6-1,NA,TGTGCCAACGCAGCGGGGGCCTACAATGAGCAGTTCTTC,CANAAGAYNEQFF
NA,TRBJ2-5,TRBV5-4,NA,TGTGCCAGCAGCTTGCCGGAAGAGACCCAGTACTTC,CASSLPEETQYF
NA,TRBJ2-7,TRBV28,NA,TGTGCCAGCGCCACCGGAGGAACAGGGGGGGACGAGCAGTACTTC,CASATGGTGGDEQYF
NA,TRBJ2-3,TRBV4-1,NA,TGCGCCAGCAGCCAAGGTGGACTACGGGTGGAGGATACGCAGTATTTT,CASSQGGLRVEDTQYF
NA,TRBJ1-1,TRBV6-6,NA,TGTGCCAGCAGTTACCGGAGGAACACTGAAGCTTTCTTT,CASSYRRNTEAFF
NA,TRBJ2-1,TRBV11-1,NA,TGTGCCAGCAGCGGGGAAGGGGACAATGAGCAGTTCTTC,CASSGEGDNEQFF
NA,TRBJ2-7,TRBV6-5,once,TGTGCCAGCAGTTTCTTAGACAGCTCCTACGAGCAGTACTTC,CASSFLDSSYEQYF